This T cell receptor beta chain stems from a study of vaccination and CD4 T cells after COVID-19. TCRdb ran MiXCR on the PCR reads and lists one entry per CDR3 protein. The sample carries about 21,000 distinct CDR3 sequences, roughly 56% recorded once. Germline V gene data show CDR1 as LNHNV and CDR2 as YYDKDF (reference sequence). CDR3 size: 15 residues. V was trimmed by 0 bases and J by 5 bases, leaving 11 bases between them. The sequenced sample was CD4+ T cells from blood, obtained before SARS-CoV-2 vaccination. The source of this sequence is a human donor who had recovered from COVID-19. The chain joins TRBV15 to TRBJ1-5, with no clear D. The CDR3 is CATSRDLGSYQPQHF. The CDR3 nucleotides are TGTGCCACCAGCAGAGATCTAGGCAGTTATCAGCCCCAGCATTTT. The whole variable domain, remainder taken from reference TRBV15 and TRBJ1-5, is DAMVIQNPRYQVTQFGKPVTLSCSQTLNHNVMYWYQQKSSQAPKLLFHYYDKDFNNEADTPDNFQSRRPNTSFCFLDIRSPGLGDTAMYLCATSRDLGSYQPQHFGDGTRLSIL.